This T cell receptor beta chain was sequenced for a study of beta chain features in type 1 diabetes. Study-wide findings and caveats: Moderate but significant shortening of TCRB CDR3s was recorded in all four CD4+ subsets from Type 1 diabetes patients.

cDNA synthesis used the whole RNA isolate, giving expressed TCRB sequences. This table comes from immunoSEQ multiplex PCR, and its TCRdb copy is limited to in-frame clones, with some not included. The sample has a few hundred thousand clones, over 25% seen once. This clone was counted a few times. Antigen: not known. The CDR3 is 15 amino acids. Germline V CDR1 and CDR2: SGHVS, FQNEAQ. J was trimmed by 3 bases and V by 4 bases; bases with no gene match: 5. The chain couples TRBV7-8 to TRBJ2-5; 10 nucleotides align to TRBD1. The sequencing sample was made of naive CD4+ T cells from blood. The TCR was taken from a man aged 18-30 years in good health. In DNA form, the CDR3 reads TGTGCCAGCAGCTCTCCCGGGACAGGGGAAGAGACCCAGTACTTC. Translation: CASSSPGTGEETQYF. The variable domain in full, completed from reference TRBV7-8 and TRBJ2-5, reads GAGVSQSPRYKVAKRGQDVALRCDPISGHVSLFWYQQALGQGPEFLTYFQNEAQLDKSGLPSDRFFAERPEGSVSTLKIQRTQQEDSAVYLCASSSPGTGEETQYFGPGTRLLVL.